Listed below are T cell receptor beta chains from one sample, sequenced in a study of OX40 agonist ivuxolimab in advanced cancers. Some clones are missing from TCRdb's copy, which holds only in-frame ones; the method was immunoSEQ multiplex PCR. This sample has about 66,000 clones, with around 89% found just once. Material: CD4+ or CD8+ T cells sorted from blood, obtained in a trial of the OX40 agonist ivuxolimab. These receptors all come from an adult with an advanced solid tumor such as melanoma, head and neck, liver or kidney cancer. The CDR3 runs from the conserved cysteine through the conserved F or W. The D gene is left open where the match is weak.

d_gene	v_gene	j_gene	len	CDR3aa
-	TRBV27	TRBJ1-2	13	CASSQGFGYGYTF
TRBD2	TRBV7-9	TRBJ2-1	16	CAPRRTSGNQANEQFF
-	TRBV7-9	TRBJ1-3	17	CASSFSRSAGSGNTIYF
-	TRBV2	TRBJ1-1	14	CASSTGGSNTEAFF
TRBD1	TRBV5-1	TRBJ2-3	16	CASSSRQGETTDTQYF
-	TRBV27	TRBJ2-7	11	CASSRRGEQYF
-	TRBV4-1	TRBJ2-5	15	CASSQRTGTEETQYF
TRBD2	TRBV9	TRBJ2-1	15	CASSRTSGSGYEQFF
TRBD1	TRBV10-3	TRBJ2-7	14	CAITERDRGYEQYF
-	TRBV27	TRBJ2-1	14	CASFPENSYNEQFF